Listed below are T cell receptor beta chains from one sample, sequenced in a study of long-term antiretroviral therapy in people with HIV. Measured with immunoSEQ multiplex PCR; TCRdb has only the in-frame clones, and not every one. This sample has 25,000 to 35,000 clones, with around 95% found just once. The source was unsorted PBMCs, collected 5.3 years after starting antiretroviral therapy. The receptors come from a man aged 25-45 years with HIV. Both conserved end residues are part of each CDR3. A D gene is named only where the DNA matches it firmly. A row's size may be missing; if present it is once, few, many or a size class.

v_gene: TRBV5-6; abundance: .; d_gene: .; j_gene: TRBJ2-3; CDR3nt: TGTGCCAGCAGCCTAGGGTCTACTAGTTTCGATACGCAGTATTTT; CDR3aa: CASSLGSTSFDTQYF
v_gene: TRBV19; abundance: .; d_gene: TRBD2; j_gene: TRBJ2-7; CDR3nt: TGTGCCAGTAGTATTAGGACGGGACTAGCGGGAGGGCCGTCCTACGAGCAGTACTTC; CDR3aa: CASSIRTGLAGGPSYEQYF
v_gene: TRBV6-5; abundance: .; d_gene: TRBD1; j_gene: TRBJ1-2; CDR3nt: TGTGCCAGCAGTTACGCAAACAGGGGGCTGGACTATGGCTACACCTTC; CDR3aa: CASSYANRGLDYGYTF
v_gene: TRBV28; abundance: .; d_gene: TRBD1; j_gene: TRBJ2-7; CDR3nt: TGTGCCAGCAGTTTGGTCGAGACAGGGCCTTACTACGAGCAGTACTTC; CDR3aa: CASSLVETGPYYEQYF
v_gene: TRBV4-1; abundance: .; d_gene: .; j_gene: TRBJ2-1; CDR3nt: TGCGCCAGCAGCCACCCCCAGACAGGGAGGAATGAGCAGTTCTTC; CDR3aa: CASSHPQTGRNEQFF
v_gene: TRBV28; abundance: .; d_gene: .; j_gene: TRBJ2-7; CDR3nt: TGTGCCAGCAGTTTTGGCGGATTCGACGAGCAGTACTTC; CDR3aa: CASSFGGFDEQYF
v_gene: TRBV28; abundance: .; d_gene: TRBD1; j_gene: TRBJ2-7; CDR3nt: TGTGCCAGCAGTCCCCTTATGGGACAGGGGGCGCGTATGTACTTC; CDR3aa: CASSPLMGQGARMYF
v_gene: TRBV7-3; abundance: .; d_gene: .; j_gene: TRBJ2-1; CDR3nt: TGTGCCAGCAGCCCCCCTTTGACAGGCAGGGCCTACAATGAGCAGTTCTTC; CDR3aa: CASSPPLTGRAYNEQFF
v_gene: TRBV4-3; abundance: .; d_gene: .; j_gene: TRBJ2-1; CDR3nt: TGCGCCAGCAGCCAAGAACGGAGGACCACCTACAATGAGCAGTTCTTC; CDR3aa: CASSQERRTTYNEQFF
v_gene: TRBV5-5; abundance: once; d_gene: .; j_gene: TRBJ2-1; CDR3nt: TGTGCCAGCAGTTCGAAGGGGCGAGTGGGAGCCTGGAATGAGCAGTTCTTC; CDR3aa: CASSSKGRVGAWNEQFF
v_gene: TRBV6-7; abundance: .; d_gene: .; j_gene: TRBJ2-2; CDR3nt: TGTGCCAGTACTAGGACAGTGAACACCGGGGAGCTGTTTTTT; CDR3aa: CASTRTVNTGELFF
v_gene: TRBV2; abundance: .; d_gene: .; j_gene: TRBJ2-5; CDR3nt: TGTGCCAACCGACAGGAAGAGACCCAGTACTTC; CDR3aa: CANRQEETQYF
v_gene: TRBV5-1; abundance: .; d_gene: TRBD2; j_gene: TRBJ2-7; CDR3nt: TGCGCCAGCAGCTTCACTAGCGGGACCTTTTACGAGCAGTACTTC; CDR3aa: CASSFTSGTFYEQYF
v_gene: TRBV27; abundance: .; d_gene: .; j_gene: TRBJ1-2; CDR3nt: TGTGCCAGCAGCCATAGTAATTCTAACTATGGCTACACCTTC; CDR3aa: CASSHSNSNYGYTF
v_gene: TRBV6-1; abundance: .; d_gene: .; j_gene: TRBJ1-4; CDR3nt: TGTGCCAGTCTCGCCGAGGGGCTCTCATTTGAAAAACTGTTTTTT; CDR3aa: CASLAEGLSFEKLFF
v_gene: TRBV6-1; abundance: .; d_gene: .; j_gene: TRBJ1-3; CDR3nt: TGTGCCAGCAGCGCCCCGGAAAGCTCTGGAAACACCATATATTTT; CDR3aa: CASSAPESSGNTIYF
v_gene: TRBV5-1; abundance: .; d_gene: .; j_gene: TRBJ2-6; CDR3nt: TGCGCCAGCAGCGGATGGGACCGTAGCTCTGGGGCCAACGTCCTGACTTTC; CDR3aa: CASSGWDRSSGANVLTF
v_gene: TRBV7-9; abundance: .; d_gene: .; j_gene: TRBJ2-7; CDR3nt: TGTGCCAGCAGGTCAGACTCCTACGAGCAGTACTTC; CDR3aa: CASRSDSYEQYF
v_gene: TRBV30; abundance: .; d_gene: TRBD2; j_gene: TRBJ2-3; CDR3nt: TGTGCCTGGAGTCAAAGCGGGAGGAGCACAGATACGCAGTATTTT; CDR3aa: CAWSQSGRSTDTQYF
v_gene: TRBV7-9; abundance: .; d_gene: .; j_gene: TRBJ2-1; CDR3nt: TGTGCCAGCAGCTTGGGGCCAAACAATGAGCAGTTCTTC; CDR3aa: CASSLGPNNEQFF
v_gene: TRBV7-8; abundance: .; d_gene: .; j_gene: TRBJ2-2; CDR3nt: TGTGCCAGCAGCTTATCATGGGGGGAGCTGTTTTTT; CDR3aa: CASSLSWGELFF
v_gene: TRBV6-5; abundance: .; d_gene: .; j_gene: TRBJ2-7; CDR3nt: TGTGCCAGCAGTTCCGTCACCTACGAGCAGTACTTC; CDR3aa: CASSSVTYEQYF
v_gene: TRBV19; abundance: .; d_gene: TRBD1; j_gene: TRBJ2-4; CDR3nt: TGTGCCAGTAGTATAGTCTCAGGGGGTGGGAGAAACATTCAGTACTTC; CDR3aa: CASSIVSGGGRNIQYF
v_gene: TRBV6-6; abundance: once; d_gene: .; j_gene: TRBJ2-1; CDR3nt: TGTGCCAGCAGTTCTAGCTCCTACAATGAGCAGTTCTTC; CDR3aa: CASSSSSYNEQFF
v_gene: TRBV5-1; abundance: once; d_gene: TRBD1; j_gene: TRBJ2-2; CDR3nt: TGCGCCAGCAGCCCCCGGACAGGGCACACCGGGGAGCTGTTTTTT; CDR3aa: CASSPRTGHTGELFF
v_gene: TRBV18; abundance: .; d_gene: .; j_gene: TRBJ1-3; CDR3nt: TGTGCCAGCTCACCACCTGGGACTACTGGAAACACCATATATTTT; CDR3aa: CASSPPGTTGNTIYF
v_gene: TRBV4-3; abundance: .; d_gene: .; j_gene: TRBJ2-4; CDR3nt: TGCGCCAGCAGCCTACAGGGTCGGGGAAACATTCAGTACTTC; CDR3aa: CASSLQGRGNIQYF
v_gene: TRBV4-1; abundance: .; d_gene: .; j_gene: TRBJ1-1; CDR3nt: TGCGCCAGCAGCCAGGGGGGGAGTACTGAAGCTTTCTTT; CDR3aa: CASSQGGSTEAFF
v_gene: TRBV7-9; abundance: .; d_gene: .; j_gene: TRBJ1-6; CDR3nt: TGTGCCAGCAGCTTAAGGGGGGATTCACCCCTCCACTTT; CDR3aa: CASSLRGDSPLHF
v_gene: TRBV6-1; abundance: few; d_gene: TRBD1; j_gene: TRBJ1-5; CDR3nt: TGTGCCAGCAGTCGAGGACAGGGGAGCAATCAGCCCCAGCATTTT; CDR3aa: CASSRGQGSNQPQHF
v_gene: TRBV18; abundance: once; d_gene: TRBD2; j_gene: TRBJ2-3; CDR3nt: TGTGCCAGCTCACCCGCTAGCGGGAGTTCAGATACGCAGTATTTT; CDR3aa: CASSPASGSSDTQYF
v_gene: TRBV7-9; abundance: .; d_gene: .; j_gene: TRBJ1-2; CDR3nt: TGTGCCAGCAGCTTAGATACCAACTATGGCTACACCTTC; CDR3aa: CASSLDTNYGYTF
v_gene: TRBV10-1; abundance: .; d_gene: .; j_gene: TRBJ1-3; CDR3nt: TGCGCCAGCAGTAGAAACGACAGAAGCTCTGGAAACACCATATATTTT; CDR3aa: CASSRNDRSSGNTIYF
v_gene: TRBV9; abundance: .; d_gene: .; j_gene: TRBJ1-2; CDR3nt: TGTGCCAGCAGCGTAGGGACAGCCTCCTATGGCTACACCTTC; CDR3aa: CASSVGTASYGYTF
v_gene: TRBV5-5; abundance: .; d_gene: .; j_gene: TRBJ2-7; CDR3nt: TGTGCCAGCAGCTTCTATACAGGGCTTGCCTACGAGCAGTACTTC; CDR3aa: CASSFYTGLAYEQYF
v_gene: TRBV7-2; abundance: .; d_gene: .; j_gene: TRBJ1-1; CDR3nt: TGTGCCAGCAGCCCACAAATCGACACGAACACTGAAGCTTTCTTT; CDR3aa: CASSPQIDTNTEAFF
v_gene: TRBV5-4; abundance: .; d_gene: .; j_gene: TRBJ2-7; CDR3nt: TGTGCCAGCAGCAGGGACGGGAGCTCCTACGAGCAGTACTTC; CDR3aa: CASSRDGSSYEQYF
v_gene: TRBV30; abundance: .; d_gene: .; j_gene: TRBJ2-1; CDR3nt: TGTGCCTGGAGAAAACCTACGGGACGGATTAATGAGCAGTTCTTC; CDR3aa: CAWRKPTGRINEQFF
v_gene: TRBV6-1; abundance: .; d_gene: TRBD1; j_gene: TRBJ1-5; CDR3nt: TGTGCCAGCAGTGAAGCCAGGGGGTATAGCAATCAGCCCCAGCATTTT; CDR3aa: CASSEARGYSNQPQHF
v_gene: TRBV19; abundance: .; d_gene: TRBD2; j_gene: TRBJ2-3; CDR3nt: TGTGCCAGTAGTATAGATCTTGGGGAAGCGGGGGGGCCGGCAGATACGCAGTATTTT; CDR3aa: CASSIDLGEAGGPADTQYF
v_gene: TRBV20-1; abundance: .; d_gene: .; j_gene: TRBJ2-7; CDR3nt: TGCAGTGCGGGGGACGCCTACGAGCAGTACTTC; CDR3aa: CSAGDAYEQYF
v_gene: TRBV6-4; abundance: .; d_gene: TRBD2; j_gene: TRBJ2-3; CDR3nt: TGTGCCAGCAGTGTGGCTAGCGGGGGGCCTACAGATACGCAGTATTTT; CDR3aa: CASSVASGGPTDTQYF
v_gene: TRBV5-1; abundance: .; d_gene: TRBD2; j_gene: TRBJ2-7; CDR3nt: TGCGCCAGCAGCTCATCGGGCCTAGCGGTTTCCTACGAGCAGTACTTC; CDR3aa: CASSSSGLAVSYEQYF
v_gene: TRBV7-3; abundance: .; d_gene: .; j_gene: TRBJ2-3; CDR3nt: TGTGCCAGCAGCTTAGAGTACTCACCAGATACGCAGTATTTT; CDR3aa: CASSLEYSPDTQYF
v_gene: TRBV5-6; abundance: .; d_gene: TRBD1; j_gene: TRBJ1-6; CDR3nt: TGTGCCAGCAGTGGGACAGCGGCCACCCTCCACTTT; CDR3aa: CASSGTAATLHF
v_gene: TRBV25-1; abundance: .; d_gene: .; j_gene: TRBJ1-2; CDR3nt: TGTGCCAGCTGCCCCCGGGACACCTACTATGGCTACACCTTC; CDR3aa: CASCPRDTYYGYTF
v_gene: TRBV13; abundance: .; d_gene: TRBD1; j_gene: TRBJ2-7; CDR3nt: TGTGCCAGCAGCTTAGGTGGGACAGCCTCCTACGAGCAGTACTTC; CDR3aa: CASSLGGTASYEQYF
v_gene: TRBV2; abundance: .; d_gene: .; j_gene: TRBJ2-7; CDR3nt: TGTGCCAGCAAGGGAGAACCCTACGAGCAGTACTTC; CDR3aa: CASKGEPYEQYF
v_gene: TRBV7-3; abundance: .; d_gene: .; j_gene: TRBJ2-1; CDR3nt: TGTGCCAGCAGCTTAGCGGCGGGTGAGCAGTTCTTC; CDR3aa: CASSLAAGEQFF
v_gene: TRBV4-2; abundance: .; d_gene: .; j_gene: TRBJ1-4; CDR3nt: TGTGCCAGCAGCCTACAGGCCGGGGGGTTTAATGAAAAACTGTTTTTT; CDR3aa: CASSLQAGGFNEKLFF
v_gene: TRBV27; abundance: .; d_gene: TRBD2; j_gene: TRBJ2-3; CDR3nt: TGTGCCAGCAGTTTCGCTAGCGGTCGTACAGATACGCAGTATTTT; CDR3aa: CASSFASGRTDTQYF
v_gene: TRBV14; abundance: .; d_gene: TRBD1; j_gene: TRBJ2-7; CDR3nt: TGTGCCAGCAGCCAAAGACGCGGCGGACAGGGGGCCTACGAGCAGTACTTC; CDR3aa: CASSQRRGGQGAYEQYF
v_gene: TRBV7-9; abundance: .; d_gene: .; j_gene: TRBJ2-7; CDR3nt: TGTGCCTCTTCCGAGGATGGGCACTACGAGCAGTACTTC; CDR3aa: CASSEDGHYEQYF
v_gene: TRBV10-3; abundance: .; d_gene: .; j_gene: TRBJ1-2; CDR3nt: TGTGCCATCAGTGGCACAGCTAACTATGGCTACACCTTC; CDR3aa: CAISGTANYGYTF
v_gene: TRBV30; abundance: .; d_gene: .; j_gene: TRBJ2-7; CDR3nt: TGTGCCTGGAGTGTCGGGGGTTCCAACGAGCAGTACTTC; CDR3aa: CAWSVGGSNEQYF
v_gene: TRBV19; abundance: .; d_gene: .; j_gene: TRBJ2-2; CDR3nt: TGTGCCAGTAGGCCAGGCGGGACCACCGGGGAGCTGTTTTTT; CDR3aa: CASRPGGTTGELFF
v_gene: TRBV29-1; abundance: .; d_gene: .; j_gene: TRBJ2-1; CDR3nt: TGCAGCGTTGTGGGGAACTACAATGAGCAGTTCTTC; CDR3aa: CSVVGNYNEQFF